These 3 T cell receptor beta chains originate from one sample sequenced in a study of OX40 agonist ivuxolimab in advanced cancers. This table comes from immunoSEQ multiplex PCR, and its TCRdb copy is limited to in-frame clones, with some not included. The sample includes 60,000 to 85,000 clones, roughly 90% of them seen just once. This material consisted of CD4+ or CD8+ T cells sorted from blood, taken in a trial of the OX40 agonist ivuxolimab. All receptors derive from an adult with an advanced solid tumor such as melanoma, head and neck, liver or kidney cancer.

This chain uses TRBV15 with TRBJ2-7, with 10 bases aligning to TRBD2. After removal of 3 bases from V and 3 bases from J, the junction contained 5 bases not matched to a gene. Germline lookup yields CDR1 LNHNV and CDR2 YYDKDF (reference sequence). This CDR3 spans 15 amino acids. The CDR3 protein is CATSRGTSAFYEQYF. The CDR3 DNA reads TGTGCCACCAGCAGGGGGACTAGCGCTTTCTACGAGCAGTACTTC.

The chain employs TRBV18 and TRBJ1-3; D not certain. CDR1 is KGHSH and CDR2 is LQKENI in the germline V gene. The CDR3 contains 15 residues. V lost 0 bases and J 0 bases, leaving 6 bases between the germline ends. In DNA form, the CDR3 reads TGTGCCAGCTCACCACCGGCAGACTCTGGAAACACCATATATTTT. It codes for CASSPPADSGNTIYF.

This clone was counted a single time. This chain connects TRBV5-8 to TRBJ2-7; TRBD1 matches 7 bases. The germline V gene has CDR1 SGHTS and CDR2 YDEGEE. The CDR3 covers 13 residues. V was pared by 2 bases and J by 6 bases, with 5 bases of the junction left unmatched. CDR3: CASSLPGQSEQYF. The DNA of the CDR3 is TGTGCCAGCAGCTTACCGGGACAGAGCGAGCAGTACTTC. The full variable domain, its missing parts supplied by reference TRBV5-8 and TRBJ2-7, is EAGVTQSPTHLIKTRGQQATLRCSPISGHTSVYWYQQALGLGLQFLLWYDEGEERNRGNFPPRFSGRQFPNYSSELNVNALELEDSALYLCASSLPGQSEQYFGPGTRLTVT.